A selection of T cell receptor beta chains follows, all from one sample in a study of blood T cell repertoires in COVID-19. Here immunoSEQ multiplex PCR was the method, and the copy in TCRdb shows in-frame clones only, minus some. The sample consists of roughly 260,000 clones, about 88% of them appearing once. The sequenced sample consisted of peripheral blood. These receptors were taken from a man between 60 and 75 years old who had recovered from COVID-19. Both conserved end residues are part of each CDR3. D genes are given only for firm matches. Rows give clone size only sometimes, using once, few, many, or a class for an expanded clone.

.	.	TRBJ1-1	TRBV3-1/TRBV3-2	TGTGCCAGCAGCCCCTGGACAGTAGGGAACACTGAAGCTTTCTTT	CASSPWTVGNTEAFF
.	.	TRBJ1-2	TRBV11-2	TGTGCCAGCAGCTCCCTAGTTGGCTACACCTTC	CASSSLVGYTF
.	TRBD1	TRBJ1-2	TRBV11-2	TGTGCCAGCAGCTTATGGACAGGGGGCTACACCTTC	CASSLWTGGYTF
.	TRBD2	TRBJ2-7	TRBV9	TGTGCCAGCAGCGCCGGGGCGAGCGGGGGATTCTACGAGCAGTACTTC	CASSAGASGGFYEQYF
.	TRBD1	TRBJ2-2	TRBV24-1	TGTGCCACCAGTGATTCTCAAGGGGGCGACACCGGGGAGCTGTTTTTT	CATSDSQGGDTGELFF
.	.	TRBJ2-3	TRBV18	TGTGCCAGCTCACCCCAGGGTGATACGCAGTATTTT	CASSPQGDTQYF
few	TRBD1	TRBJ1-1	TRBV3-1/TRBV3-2	TGTGCCAGCAGCCCCCGACAGGGGAGCAGAAACACTGAAGCTTTCTTT	CASSPRQGSRNTEAFF
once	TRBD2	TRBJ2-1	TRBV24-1	TGTGCCACCAGTGATAGGACTAGCGGGGGGGTTGAAGAGCAGTTCTTC	CATSDRTSGGVEEQFF
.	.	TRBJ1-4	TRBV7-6	TGTGCCAGCAGCCGAGGCGGGGGGCGTAGAAATGAAAAACTGTTTTTT	CASSRGGGRRNEKLFF
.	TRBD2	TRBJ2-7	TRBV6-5	TGTGCCAGCAGGCGGGGACTAGCGGGCCCCTACGAGCAGTACTTC	CASRRGLAGPYEQYF
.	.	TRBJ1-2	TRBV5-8	TGTGCCAGCAGAGGGGCTAACTATGGCTACACCTTC	CASRGANYGYTF
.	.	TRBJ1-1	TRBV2	TGTGCCAGCAGTGAAGCGAGGGTTTCCCAAGCTTTCTTT	CASSEARVSQAFF
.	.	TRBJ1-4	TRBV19	TGTGCCAGTAGTATGCAGGGGAGAGGGACTACTGAAAAACTGTTTTTT	CASSMQGRGTTEKLFF
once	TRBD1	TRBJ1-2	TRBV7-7	TGTGCCAGCACCCCCGGCGACAGGGATGGCTACACCTTC	CASTPGDRDGYTF
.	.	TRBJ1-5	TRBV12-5	TGTGCTAGTGGTTTGGCAGGGAGCAATCAGCCCCAGCATTTT	CASGLAGSNQPQHF
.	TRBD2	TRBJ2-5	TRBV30	TGTGCCTGGAGGCTAGCGGGGGCACAAGAGACCCAGTACTTC	CAWRLAGAQETQYF
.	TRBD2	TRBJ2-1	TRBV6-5	TGTGCCAGCAGTTACTCGGAGCGGGGGGGCCACAATGAGCAGTTCTTC	CASSYSERGGHNEQFF
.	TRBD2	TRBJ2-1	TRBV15	TGTGCCACCAGGGATAGCGGGGGGACCTACAATGAGCAGTTCTTC	CATRDSGGTYNEQFF
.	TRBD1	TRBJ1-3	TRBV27	TGTGCCACTGATAGGTTGAACAGGGGCGCTGGAAACACCATATATTTT	CATDRLNRGAGNTIYF
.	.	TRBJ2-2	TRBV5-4	TGTGCCAGCAGCTTTCGTGGGGGCAACGGGGAGCTGTTTTTT	CASSFRGGNGELFF
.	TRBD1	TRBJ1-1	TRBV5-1	TGCGCCAGCAGCTTGTATAGGGGGCAGGAAGCTTTCTTT	CASSLYRGQEAFF
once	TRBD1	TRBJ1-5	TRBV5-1	TGCGCCAGCAGCTTGGGGAAATCGCGTGGACAGGGGGCCGATCAGCCCCAGCATTTT	CASSLGKSRGQGADQPQHF
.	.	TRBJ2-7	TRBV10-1	TGCGCCAGCAGGCAGACTCTTGAGCAGTACTTC	CASRQTLEQYF
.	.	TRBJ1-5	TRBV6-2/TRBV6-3	TGTGCCAGCAGTTACGCGTGGAGCCAGCCCCAGCATTTT	CASSYAWSQPQHF
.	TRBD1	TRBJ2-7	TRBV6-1	TGTGCCAGCAGTGACAGGGACAGAGCCTCCTACGAGCAGTACTTC	CASSDRDRASYEQYF
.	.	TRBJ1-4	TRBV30	TGTGCCTGGCGCCAGGCTGGAATAGAAAAACTGTTTTTT	CAWRQAGIEKLFF
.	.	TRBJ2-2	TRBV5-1	TGCGCCAGCAGCTTGGCAGGGGCGCGGAGCCTAGCCGGGGAGCTGTTTTTT	CASSLAGARSLAGELFF
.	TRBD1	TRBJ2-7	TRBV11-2	TGTGCCAGCAGCTCACGGACAGGGGGGGTACGAGCGTACTTC	CASSSRTGGVRAYF
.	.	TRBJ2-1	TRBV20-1	TGCAGTGCTAGAGGCGGACAGGAGCAGTTCTTC	CSARGGQEQFF
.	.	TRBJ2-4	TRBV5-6	TGTGCCAGCAGCTTGGCTAGCGCACCAAACATTCAGTACTTC	CASSLASAPNIQYF
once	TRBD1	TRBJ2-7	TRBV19	TGTGCCAGTAGTCCCGGGGGGACAGGGGCCTACGAGCAGTACTTC	CASSPGGTGAYEQYF
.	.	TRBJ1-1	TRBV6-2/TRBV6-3	TGTGCCAGCAGCCCCCGGACTGAAGCTTTCTTT	CASSPRTEAFF
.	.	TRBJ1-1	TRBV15	TGTGCCACCAGCAGCGATAGAGGACTGCCGAACACTGAAGCTTTCTTT	CATSSDRGLPNTEAFF
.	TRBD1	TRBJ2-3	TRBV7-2	TGTGCCAGCAGCTTAAGGACAGGGCGTGGAACAGATACGCAGTATTTT	CASSLRTGRGTDTQYF